The sequence of this TCR beta chain was determined in a study of blood T cell repertoires in COVID-19. Generated by immunoSEQ multiplex PCR, the TCRdb table keeps only in-frame clones and is missing some. The profile shows approximately 250,000 clones, around 83% of them singletons. This CDR3 contains 15 residues. From germline, CDR1 is SGHRS and CDR2 YFSETQ. Trimming removed 0 bases at V and 0 bases at J, with 10 bases between. This clonotype was obtained from a woman in her 50s with acute or convalescent COVID-19. V usage is TRBV5-1 and J usage is TRBJ2-7; D is undetermined. Sequencing was carried out using peripheral blood. As DNA, the CDR3 is TGCGCCAGCAGCTTGGGCGGCGACTTCTCCTACGAGCAGTACTTC. Its protein product is CASSLGGDFSYEQYF.